The clone carrying this TCR beta chain was recorded many times. Its antigen is not known. The data are from a study of CD8 T cells in ankylosing spondylitis. The CDR3 has 13 amino acids. The V gene lost 6 bases and the J gene lost 1 base, with 12 bases spanning the gap. In germline, CDR1 is SQVTM, CDR2 ANQGSEA. TCRdb redid the calling of the 5' RACE reads with MiXCR, one entry per CDR3 protein. The repertoire holds a few hundred thousand distinct CDR3 sequences, with approximately 16% as singletons. Study-level results: Several of the motif variants were reported before in synovial fluid and blood from reactive arthritis. In ankylosing spondylitis blood, a motif of seven to nine highly homologous TCR beta variants appeared characteristic. Significant enrichment of disease-linked clones was reported in matched ankylosing spondylitis synovial fluid. Relatively scarce in peripheral blood, disease-linked clones were CD8+.

Sequencing used blood, either unsorted or a sorted T cell fraction (not recorded which). The chain couples TRBV29-1 to TRBJ1-1, with D possibly being TRBD1 (5 bases). The TCR comes from a male donor with ankylosing spondylitis. CDR3 in amino acids: CSVAGQGNTEAFF. CDR3 nucleotides: TGCAGCGTGGCAGGGCAGGGGAACACTGAAGCTTTCTTT.